A single sample gave rise to the 19 T cell receptor beta chains below, sequenced in a study of blood T cell repertoires in COVID-19. Sequencing was performed with immunoSEQ multiplex PCR; in TCRdb, only in-frame clones are kept and a portion is missing. Counted here are a few hundred thousand clones, roughly 80% occurring once; the ten biggest clones make up roughly 3.4%. Sequencing was carried out using peripheral blood. All receptors derive from a woman between 18 and 29 years old with acute or convalescent COVID-19.

V gene TRBV3-1 (or the pseudogene TRBV3-2) combines with J gene TRBJ2-7, with TRBD2 identical over 11 bases. This CDR3 is 19 amino acids long. The V and J ends lost 1 base and 2 bases, in that order; junction bases with no gene match: 13. In germline, CDR1 is LGHDT, CDR2 YNNKEL (reference sequence). The CDR3 is CASSQGLVAGGPRAYEQYF. CDR3 in DNA: TGTGCCAGCAGCCAAGGCTTAGTAGCGGGAGGGCCCCGCGCCTACGAGCAGTACTTC.

V usage is TRBV28 and J usage is TRBJ1-2; D gene uncertain. The CDR3 covers 13 residues. Germline V gives CDR1 MDHEN, CDR2 SYDVKM. V was clipped by 5 bases and J by 8 bases, with 15 bases between them. CDR3 residues: CASSGWLVRGYTF. Written as DNA, the CDR3 is TGTGCCAGCAGTGGTTGGCTAGTAAGGGGCTACACCTTC.

This clone was detected a few times. The chain couples TRBV4-3 to TRBJ2-7, with a tentative D call TRBD2 (5 bases). The germline V gene encodes CDR1 LGHNA and CDR2 YSLEER. The CDR3 consists of 17 residues. V lost 0 bases and J lost 0, with 15 bases in between. CDR3 amino acids: CASSQDTAGSGSYEQYF. CDR3 bases: TGCGCCAGCAGCCAAGATACGGCGGGTAGTGGCTCCTACGAGCAGTACTTC.

As concerns this clone: The junction does not match germline at one end; this may be a read error. The genes are TRBV30 and TRBJ2-2; D is unresolved. The CDR3 loop spans 13 amino acids. Germline lookup yields CDR1 GTSNPN and CDR2 SVGIG (reference sequence). CDR3 coding DNA: TGTGCCTGGGGTGTTCAGTGGACCGGGGAGCTGTTTTTT. It is translated as CAWGVQWTGELFF.

This clone was found a few times. The chain uses TRBV6-2 or TRBV6-3 and TRBJ2-1; TRBD2 matches 11 bases. This CDR3 contains 19 residues. Germline assignment: CDR1 MNHEY and CDR2 SVGEGT. With V trimmed by 2 bases and J by 6 bases, 15 bases remained unmatched. The CDR3 here is CASSYRLAGSPPLINEQFF. The CDR3 DNA is TGTGCCAGCAGTTACCGACTAGCGGGATCACCCCCGCTGATCAATGAGCAGTTCTTC.

On this clone: Possible read error: a much larger clone is one base away. The chain combines TRBV9 with TRBJ1-2; D remains unclear. Between the trimmed V and J ends, which lost 4 bases and 0 bases, there was a span of 4 bases. This CDR3 has 12 amino acids. Per germline, CDR1 SGDLS and CDR2 YYNGEE. CDR3: CASSPSNYGYTF. CDR3 coding DNA: TGTGCCAGCAGCCCCTCTAACTATGGCTACACCTTC. The variable domain in full, with the rest retrieved from reference TRBV9 and TRBJ1-2, is DSGVTQTPKHLITATGQRVTLRCSPRSGDLSVYWYQQSLDQGLQFLIQYYNGEERAKGNILERFSAQQFPDLHSELNLSSLELGDSALYFCASSPSNYGYTFGSGTRLTVV.

The chain links TRBV19 to TRBJ2-3; tentatively, D is TRBD1 (7 bases). The CDR3 is 15 amino acids. V was trimmed by 8 bases and J by 2 bases, leaving 17 bases between them. CDR1 LNHDA and CDR2 SQIVND come from the germline V gene (reference sequence). CDR3 residues: CASSTTGRYTDTQYF. CDR3 coding DNA: TGTGCCAGTTCCACGACAGGGAGGTACACAGATACGCAGTATTTT.

The V and J genes are TRBV5-1 and TRBJ2-7; TRBD1 aligns across 11 bases. This CDR3 has 15 residues. Trimming removed 4 bases from V and 3 bases from J; junction bases left unmatched: 6. CDR1 and CDR2 (germline): SGHRS, YFSETQ. The CDR3 loop reads CASSQGGTGGYEQYF. The CDR3 coding sequence is TGCGCCAGCAGCCAAGGAGGGACAGGGGGCTACGAGCAGTACTTC.

The rearrangement joins TRBV4-3 to TRBJ2-2, with 7 bases matching TRBD1. Germline V gives CDR1 LGHNA, CDR2 YSLEER. This CDR3 is built from 17 residues. Trimming at V came to 3 bases and at J to 6 bases, leaving 13 bases not matched to a gene. The CDR3 loop is CASSHPAHGQAAGELFF. The CDR3 DNA reads TGCGCCAGCAGCCACCCGGCACACGGACAGGCTGCCGGGGAGCTGTTTTTT.

Of note for this clone: Distinct nucleotide sequences in the sample also encode this CDR3. The chain carries TRBV5-1 and TRBJ1-1; no reliable D call. CDR3 length equals 14 residues. Per the germline V gene, CDR1 is SGHRS and CDR2 is YFSETQ. Trimming took 0 bases from V and 2 from J, leaving 8 bases between them. The CDR3 spells CASSLVAGNTEAFF. CDR3 in DNA: TGCGCCAGCAGCTTGGTTGCGGGAAACACTGAAGCTTTCTTT.

The V call is TRBV7-9, the J call TRBJ2-6; 7 positions agree with TRBD1. The V gene end was trimmed by 1 base and the J gene end by 0 bases; junction bases not matched to a gene: 3. CDR3 length equals 17 residues. Germline CDR1 SEHNR, CDR2 FQNEAQ (reference sequence). CDR3 sequence reads: CASSLGQGHSGANVLTF. CDR3 sequence (DNA): TGTGCCAGCAGCTTAGGACAGGGCCACTCTGGGGCCAACGTCCTGACTTTC.

The chain has TRBV19 and TRBJ2-7, with TRBD2 matching over 10 bases. Trimming at V came to 4 bases and at J to 2 bases, leaving 5 bases not matched to a gene. This CDR3 is 15 amino acids long. Germline lookup yields CDR1 LNHDA and CDR2 SQIVND (reference sequence). This CDR3 reads CASSTLAGGTYEQYF. CDR3 nucleotide sequence: TGTGCCAGTAGTACGTTAGCGGGAGGTACCTACGAGCAGTACTTC.

This sequence joins TRBV11-2 and TRBJ2-1; 9 nucleotides align to TRBD2. J lost 4 bases, V lost 1 base, and 2 bases had no gene match. This CDR3 has 15 amino acids. Per the germline V gene, CDR1 is SGHAT and CDR2 is FQNNGV. The CDR3 loop is CASSLGLAGYNEQFF. CDR3 coding DNA: TGTGCCAGCAGCTTAGGTCTAGCGGGGTACAATGAGCAGTTCTTC.

This chain links TRBV28 with TRBJ2-7; TRBD2 matches at 14 bases. The CDR3 is 16 residues long. CDR1 and CDR2 (germline): MDHEN, SYDVKM. Trimming took 4 bases from V and 3 from J; bases not matched to a gene: 5. This chain's CDR3 is CASSSSGTSGSYEQYF. CDR3 bases: TGTGCCAGCAGTTCCTCCGGGACTAGCGGGAGCTACGAGCAGTACTTC.

The chain joins TRBV10-3 to TRBJ2-5, with unresolved D. Germline loops: CDR1 ENHRY, CDR2 SYGVKD. With 2 bases removed from V and 2 bases from J, the gap between germline ends came to 9 bases. The CDR3 runs to 14 residues. As DNA, the CDR3 is TGTGCCATCAGTGAGGGGCCTGAACAAGAGACCCAGTACTTC. It specifies CAISEGPEQETQYF.

This chain uses TRBV2 with TRBJ1-4; 7 nucleotides match TRBD1. The CDR3 loop spans 14 amino acids. With 3 bases clipped from V and 8 bases from J, the junction kept 6 bases outside the gene matches. Germline CDR1 reads SNHLY; CDR2 reads FYNNEI. The CDR3 reads CASSDPGGMEKLFF. DNA of the CDR3: TGTGCCAGCAGTGACCCAGGGGGAATGGAAAAACTGTTTTTT.

CDR3 sequence reads: CATSDITGNEQYF. The CDR3 nucleotides read TGTGCCACCAGTGACATTACAGGGAACGAGCAGTACTTC. This chain links TRBV24-1 with TRBJ2-7; D is possibly TRBD1 (6 bases). The germline V gene encodes CDR1 KGHDR and CDR2 SFDVKD. CDR3 length equals 13 residues. V was trimmed by 4 bases and J by 5 bases, leaving 11 bases between them.

In its sample, this clone was seen once. The chain couples TRBV7-2 to TRBJ2-3, with D hard to call. From germline, CDR1 is SGHTA and CDR2 FQGNSA. Trimming left V 5 bases short and J 6 bases short, with 9 bases between. The CDR3 is made up of 12 amino acids. As DNA, the CDR3 is TGTGCCAGCAGCCCTTACGGGGATACGCAGTATTTT. It yields the protein CASSPYGDTQYF.

V usage is TRBV5-1 and J usage is TRBJ2-7, with 13 nucleotides matching TRBD2. The V segment lost 4 bases and the J segment 6 bases; nucleotides outside the gene matches: 4. Germline V lookup: CDR1 SGHRS, CDR2 YFSETQ. This CDR3 has 14 residues. The CDR3 sequence: CASSQGTSGTEQYF. The CDR3 region has the DNA TGCGCCAGCAGCCAAGGGACTAGCGGGACCGAGCAGTACTTC.